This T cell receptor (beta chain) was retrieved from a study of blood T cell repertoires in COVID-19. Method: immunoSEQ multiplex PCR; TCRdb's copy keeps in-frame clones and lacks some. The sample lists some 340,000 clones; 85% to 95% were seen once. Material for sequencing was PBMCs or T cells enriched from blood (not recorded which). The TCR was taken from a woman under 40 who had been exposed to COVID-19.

The CDR3 nucleotides are TGTGCCAGCAGTTACCTTGGAGTGACCTATGGCTACACCTTC. Translation: CASSYLGVTYGYTF. V gene TRBV6-6 combines with J gene TRBJ1-2; D gene unclear. Between the trimmed V and J ends, which lost 2 bases and 4 bases, there was a span of 11 bases. Germline lookup yields CDR1 MNHNY and CDR2 SVGAGI (reference sequence). This CDR3 has 14 amino acids.